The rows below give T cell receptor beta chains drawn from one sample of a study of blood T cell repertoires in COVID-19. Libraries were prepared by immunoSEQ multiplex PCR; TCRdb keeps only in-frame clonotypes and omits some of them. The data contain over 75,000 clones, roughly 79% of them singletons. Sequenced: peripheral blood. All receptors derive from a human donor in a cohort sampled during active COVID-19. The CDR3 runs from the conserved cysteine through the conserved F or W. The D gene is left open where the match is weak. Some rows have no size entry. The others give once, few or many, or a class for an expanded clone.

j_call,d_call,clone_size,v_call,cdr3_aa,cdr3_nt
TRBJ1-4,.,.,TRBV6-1,CASSEAWRNEKLFF,TGTGCCAGCAGTGAAGCGTGGAGAAATGAAAAACTGTTTTTT
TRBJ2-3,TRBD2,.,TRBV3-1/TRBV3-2,CASSQRDGRADTQYF,TGTGCCAGCAGCCAACGGGACGGGAGGGCAGATACGCAGTATTTT
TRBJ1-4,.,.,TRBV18,CASSPPTGREKLFF,TGTGCCAGCTCACCACCCACCGGACGGGAGAAACTGTTTTTT
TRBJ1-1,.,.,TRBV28,CASWGRRGYTEAFF,TGTGCCAGCTGGGGCCGAAGGGGGTACACTGAAGCTTTCTTT
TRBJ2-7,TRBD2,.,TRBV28,CASRTGRSSSYEQYF,TGTGCCAGCAGGACCGGGAGGTCGAGCTCCTACGAGCAGTACTTC
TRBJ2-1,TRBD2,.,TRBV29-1,CSVGYGTSGGAVYNEQFF,TGCAGCGTTGGATACGGGACTAGCGGGGGGGCGGTCTACAATGAGCAGTTCTTC
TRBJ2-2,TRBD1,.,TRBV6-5,CASADRGVAGELFF,TGTGCCAGCGCCGACAGGGGGGTCGCCGGGGAGCTGTTTTTT
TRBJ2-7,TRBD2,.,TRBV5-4,CASSHSIAGDSYEQYF,TGTGCCAGCAGCCACAGTATAGCGGGGGACTCCTACGAGCAGTACTTC
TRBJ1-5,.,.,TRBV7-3,CASSLGPNQPQHF,TGTGCCAGCAGCTTAGGGCCGAATCAGCCCCAGCATTTT
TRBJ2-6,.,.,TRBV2,CASMGAGGANVLTF,TGTGCAAGCATGGGGGCAGGAGGGGCCAACGTCCTGACTTTC
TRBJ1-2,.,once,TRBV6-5,CASSYETRGNYGYTF,TGTGCCAGCAGTTACGAGACGCGCGGTAACTATGGCTACACCTTC
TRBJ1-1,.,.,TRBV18,CASSSIQGGGTEAFF,TGTGCCAGCTCCTCCATCCAGGGAGGTGGCACTGAAGCTTTCTTT
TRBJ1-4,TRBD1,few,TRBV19,CASSLGQGASEKLFF,TGTGCCAGTAGTCTCGGACAGGGGGCGTCTGAAAAACTGTTTTTT
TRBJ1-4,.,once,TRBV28,CASSTAMREKLFF,TGTGCCAGCAGTACGGCCATGCGGGAAAAACTGTTTTTT
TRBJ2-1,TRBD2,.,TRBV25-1,CASSKGTSGRGNEQFF,TGTGCCAGCAGTAAAGGGACTAGCGGGAGAGGGAATGAGCAGTTCTTC
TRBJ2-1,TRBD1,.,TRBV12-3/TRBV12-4,CASTRTGINEQFF,TGTGCCAGCACCCGGACAGGGATCAATGAGCAGTTCTTC
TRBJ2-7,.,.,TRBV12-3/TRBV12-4,CASSLRGYEQYF,TGTGCCAGCAGTTTAAGGGGGTACGAGCAGTACTTC
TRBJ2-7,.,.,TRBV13,CASSFQANEQYF,TGTGCCAGCAGCTTCCAAGCGAACGAGCAGTACTTC
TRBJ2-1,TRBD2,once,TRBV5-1,CASSALGLAAYNEQFF,TGCGCCAGCAGCGCACTGGGACTAGCGGCTTACAATGAGCAGTTCTTC
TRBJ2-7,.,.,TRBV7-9,CASPSTAGGRHNEQYF,TGTGCCAGCCCAAGCACAGCAGGGGGGCGACATAACGAGCAGTACTTC
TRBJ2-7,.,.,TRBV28,CASSRTAPVYEQYF,TGTGCCAGCAGTAGGACAGCGCCTGTCTACGAGCAGTACTTC
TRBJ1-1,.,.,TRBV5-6,CASARGWSAEAFF,TGTGCCAGCGCTAGGGGTTGGAGTGCTGAAGCTTTCTTT
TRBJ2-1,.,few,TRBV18,CASSRAYNEQFF,TGTGCCAGCTCAAGAGCGTACAATGAGCAGTTCTTC
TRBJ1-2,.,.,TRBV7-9,CASSLVGTAGFGYTF,TGTGCCAGCAGCTTAGTTGGGACTGCAGGGTTCGGCTACACCTTC
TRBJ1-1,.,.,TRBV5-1,CASSLGVGGPEAFF,TGCGCCAGCAGCCTGGGGGTCGGGGGGCCTGAAGCTTTCTTT
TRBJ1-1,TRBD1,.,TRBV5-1,CASSILDRGSEAFF,TGCGCCAGCAGCATATTAGACAGGGGCTCTGAAGCTTTCTTT
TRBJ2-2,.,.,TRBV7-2,CASSLQLVGPGELFF,TGTGCCAGCAGCTTACAACTAGTGGGTCCCGGGGAGCTGTTTTTT
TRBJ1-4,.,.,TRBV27,CASSLLSPGATNEKLFF,TGTGCCAGCAGTTTATTAAGTCCGGGAGCAACTAATGAAAAACTGTTTTTT
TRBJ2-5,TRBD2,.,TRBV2,CASRPRTSGGETQYF,TGTGCCAGCAGACCGAGGACTAGCGGGGGAGAGACCCAGTACTTC
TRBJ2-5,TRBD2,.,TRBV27,CASSIEAPTSGVLRETQYF,TGTGCCAGCAGTATAGAGGCCCCGACTAGCGGGGTCCTCCGGGAGACCCAGTACTTC
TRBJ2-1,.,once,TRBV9,CASSVLTGAPYNEQFF,TGTGCCAGCAGCGTTTTAACGGGAGCGCCGTACAATGAGCAGTTCTTC
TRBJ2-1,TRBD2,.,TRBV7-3,CASSSRTSGPGSSYNEQFF,TGTGCCAGCAGCTCCCGGACTAGCGGGCCGGGGAGCTCCTACAATGAGCAGTTCTTC
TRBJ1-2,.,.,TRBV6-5,CASSRQGGRYGYTF,TGTGCCAGCAGCCGACAAGGAGGGCGCTATGGCTACACCTTC
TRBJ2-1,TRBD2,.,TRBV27,CASSRLAGSYNEQFF,TGTGCCAGCAGCCGACTAGCGGGATCGTACAATGAGCAGTTCTTC
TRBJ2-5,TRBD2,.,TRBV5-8,CASSLGRGVDQETQYF,TGTGCCAGCAGCTTGGGACGGGGGGTAGACCAAGAGACCCAGTACTTC
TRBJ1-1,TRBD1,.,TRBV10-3,CAISRQGFENTEAFF,TGTGCCATCAGTAGACAGGGGTTTGAGAACACTGAAGCTTTCTTT
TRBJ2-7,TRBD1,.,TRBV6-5,CATGTGSYEQYF,TGTGCCACCGGGACAGGATCTTACGAGCAGTACTTC
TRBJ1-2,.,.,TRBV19,CASSPLGSAGYGYTF,TGTGCCAGTAGTCCTCTGGGCAGTGCTGGCTATGGCTACACCTTC
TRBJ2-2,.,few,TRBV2,CASKEEAINTGELFF,TGTGCCAGCAAGGAGGAGGCGATCAACACCGGGGAGCTGTTTTTT
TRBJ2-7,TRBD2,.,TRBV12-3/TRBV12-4,CASSRAGPYEQYF,TGTGCCAGCAGTCGAGCGGGACCCTACGAGCAGTACTTC